This TCR beta chain was captured by sequencing in a study of cytomegalovirus exposure and HLA in healthy donors. This CDR3 spans 14 amino acids. Germline loops: CDR1 KGHSH, CDR2 LQKENI. V gave up 4 bases and J gave up 0 bases, with 7 bases separating them. As concerns this clone: What it binds is unknown.

Notes on the study in general: Researchers counted 164 TCR beta chains as cytomegalovirus-associated.

PCR primers comprised 60 Vbeta and 13 Jbeta primers. Using immunoSEQ multiplex PCR, the repertoire was profiled, and TCRdb retains in-frame clones only, with some absent. Of about 36,000 clones in the sample, about 72% were seen once. Whereas donors were nominally healthy upon sampling, unrecorded immune exposures were probable. J is TRBJ1-5 and V is TRBV18, with no clear D. What was sequenced was PBMCs. This TCR was recovered from a man aged 30-40 years in good health and CMV-seronegative. This CDR3 reads CASSRELSNQPQHF. The CDR3 DNA reads TGTGCCAGCTCACGGGAGCTTAGCAATCAGCCCCAGCATTTT.